The 31 T cell receptor beta chains in this list originate from one sample, sequenced in a study of blood T cell repertoires in COVID-19. The assay was immunoSEQ multiplex PCR, and TCRdb's table has in-frame clones only and misses some. The repertoire holds about 250,000 clones, with about four fifths as singletons. Sequencing was done on a sample of peripheral blood. The source is a man older than 75 with acute or convalescent COVID-19.

The genes are TRBV24-1 and TRBJ2-1; TRBD1 matches 11 bases. Germline trimming cut 3 bases from V and 3 bases from J; bases unmatched to any gene: 3. The CDR3 runs 16 residues. The V gene's germline CDR1 is KGHDR and CDR2 SFDVKD. CDR3 sequence reads: CATSDRTGGSYNEQFF. The CDR3 nucleotides read TGTGCCACCAGTGATAGGACAGGGGGCAGCTACAATGAGCAGTTCTTC.

The chain uses TRBV7-2 and TRBJ2-1; D gene ambiguous. Germline V lookup: CDR1 SGHTA, CDR2 FQGNSA. Trimming removed 3 bases from V and 1 base from J, with 13 bases in between. The CDR3 is made up of 16 amino acids. CDR3 bases: TGTGCCAGCAGCTTTATCGACTTCGAGTCCTACAATGAGCAGTTCTTC. Encoded protein: CASSFIDFESYNEQFF.

The V and J genes are TRBV27 and TRBJ1-5, with 9 bases lining up with TRBD1. The CDR3 runs to 15 residues. V trimming: 5 bases; J trimming: 2 bases; junction bases outside the gene matches: 4. CDR1 and CDR2 from the germline V gene are MNHEY and SMNVEV (reference sequence). CDR3 sequence (DNA): TGTGCCAGCAGTCCCCGGGACAGGGGCAATCAGCCCCAGCATTTT. Translation: CASSPRDRGNQPQHF.

The rearrangement links TRBV10-2 to TRBJ2-7, with D tentatively TRBD2 (6 bases). Trimming took 0 bases from V and 6 from J, leaving 12 bases between them. The CDR3 consists of 14 residues. Germline lookup yields CDR1 WSHSY and CDR2 SAAADI. The CDR3 DNA follows: TGCGCCAGCAGTGAGTCGTGGGCCGGGGGCGAGCAGTACTTC. Amino acid sequence: CASSESWAGGEQYF.

This clone was observed a handful of times. The CDR3 nucleotides read TGTGCCAGTAGTATCTTCAAGGGACAGGGCGATCGTCAGCCCCAGCATTTT. This sequence encodes CASSIFKGQGDRQPQHF. The chain uses TRBV19 and TRBJ1-5; 9 bases are shared with TRBD1. From germline, CDR1 is LNHDA and CDR2 SQIVND (reference sequence). The CDR3 is 17 amino acids. V shed 3 bases, J shed 6 bases, and the junction held 12 bases outside the gene matches.

The chain joins TRBV3-1 (or the pseudogene TRBV3-2) to TRBJ2-1; perhaps TRBD1 as D (6 bases). CDR1 LGHDT and CDR2 YNNKEL come from the germline V gene (reference sequence). The CDR3 covers 14 residues. The V and J ends lost 4 bases and 2 bases respectively, with 9 bases between them. The CDR3 region has the DNA TGTGCCAGCAGCCTCCAGGGGCCCTACAATGAGCAGTTCTTC. It yields the protein CASSLQGPYNEQFF.

The chain employs TRBV25-1 and TRBJ2-7; 13 nucleotides align to TRBD2. Germline CDR1 reads MGHDK; CDR2 reads SYGVNS. This CDR3 contains 16 residues. Trimming cost V 2 bases and J 3 bases; bases outside gene matches: 4. The chain's CDR3 is CASSEGGLAGYYEQYF. CDR3 sequence (DNA): TGTGCCAGCAGTGAAGGGGGACTAGCGGGGTACTACGAGCAGTACTTC.

The chain is built from TRBV5-1 and TRBJ2-1, with 9 bases that match TRBD1. Germline V gives CDR1 SGHRS, CDR2 YFSETQ. The CDR3 is 15 residues long. After removal of 3 bases from V and 5 bases from J, the junction contained 6 bases not matched to a gene. This chain's CDR3 is CASSSTGGRNNEQFF. The CDR3 nucleotides read TGCGCCAGCAGCTCTACAGGGGGCCGTAACAATGAGCAGTTCTTC.

This clone was counted only a few times. The chain uses TRBV24-1 and TRBJ1-2; D possibly corresponds to TRBD1 (5 bases). This CDR3 is built from 16 residues. The germline V and J ends were trimmed by 4 bases and 6 bases, with 20 bases remaining between them. Germline V gene sequence: CDR1 KGHDR, CDR2 SFDVKD. CDR3 amino acids: CATSESIGRGLDGYTF. The DNA for the CDR3 is TGTGCCACCAGTGAATCCATCGGTCGGGGACTGGATGGCTACACCTTC.

V gene TRBV7-2 combines with J gene TRBJ1-6, with 9 bases identical to TRBD1. Germline CDR1 and CDR2: SGHTA and FQGNSA. V shed 3 bases and J 9 bases; nucleotides not matched to a gene: 9. CDR3 size: 16 residues. The CDR3 sequence: CASSFTGTGTGSPLHF. In DNA form, the CDR3 reads TGTGCCAGCAGCTTCACCGGGACAGGGACGGGTTCACCCCTCCACTTT.

V and J are TRBV2 and TRBJ2-1; TRBD1 agrees at 9 bases. Unmatched junction bases numbered 8, after V lost 8 bases and J lost 6 bases. Germline CDR1 SNHLY, CDR2 FYNNEI. The CDR3 spans 14 residues. This CDR3 reads CASATGTGSNEQFF. CDR3 in DNA: TGTGCCAGCGCCACCGGGACAGGGTCCAATGAGCAGTTCTTC. Supplemented by reference TRBV2 and TRBJ2-1, the full variable domain reads EPEVTQTPSHQVTQMGQEVILRCVPISNHLYFYWYRQILGQKVEFLVSFYNNEISEKSEIFDDQFSVERPDGSNFTLKIRSTKLEDSAMYFCASATGTGSNEQFFGPGTRLTVL.

This clone appeared a single time. This chain connects TRBV6-5 to TRBJ1-2, with 8 bases matching TRBD1. The V gene's germline CDR1 is MNHEY and CDR2 SVGAGI. The CDR3 totals 14 residues. Trimming cost V 6 bases and J 4 bases; bases outside gene matches: 7. CDR3 nucleotides: TGTGCCAGCAGGCTGGGACAGGCTCTCTATGGCTACACCTTC. Amino acid sequence: CASRLGQALYGYTF.

The chain employs TRBV19 and TRBJ1-2; 8 bases align to TRBD1. Germline V CDR1 and CDR2: LNHDA, SQIVND (reference sequence). V lost 4 bases to trimming and J lost 8 bases; unmatched junction nucleotides: 12. This CDR3 has 15 amino acids. Here the CDR3 DNA reads TGTGCCAGTAGTAATCCAGGGACAGGAAGTTCGGGCTACACCTTC. Its protein is CASSNPGTGSSGYTF. The whole variable domain, filled in from reference TRBV19 and TRBJ1-2, reads DGGITQSPKYLFRKEGQNVTLSCEQNLNHDAMYWYRQDPGQGLRLIYYSQIVNDFQKGDIAEGYSVSREKKESFPLTVTSAQKNPTAFYLCASSNPGTGSSGYTFGSGTRLTVV.

About this clone: One end of the junction is discordant with germline, which a read error may explain. The chain links TRBV13 to TRBJ2-7; TRBD1 matches 10 bases. This CDR3 spans 14 amino acids. CDR1 and CDR2 (germline): PRHDT, FYEKMQ (reference sequence). CDR3 residues: CASTLGQGGYEQYF. DNA of the CDR3: TGTGCCAGCACCTTAGGACAGGGGGGGTACGAGCAGTACTTC.

The chain carries TRBV29-1 and TRBJ1-2; a possible D gene is TRBD1 (5 bases). Per the germline V gene, CDR1 is SQVTM and CDR2 is ANQGSEA. CDR3 length equals 13 residues. V lost 2 bases, J lost 4 bases, and 11 bases lay in between. CDR3 DNA sequence: TGCAGCGTTGAAAAGGGGAAGGGCTATGGCTACACCTTC. As protein: CSVEKGKGYGYTF.

The chain employs TRBV20-1 and TRBJ1-1; maybe TRBD1 (5 bases). Between the trimmed V and J ends, which lost 3 bases and 4 bases, there was a span of 12 bases. CDR3 length: 13 amino acids. Germline CDR1 DFQATT, CDR2 SNEGSKA (reference sequence). DNA of the CDR3: TGCAGTGCTAGTCGGGGGAAAGTCACTGAAGCTTTCTTT. It yields the protein CSASRGKVTEAFF.

The chain is built from TRBV19 and TRBJ1-1; 8 bases match TRBD1. With 0 bases clipped from V and 6 bases from J, the junction kept 3 bases outside the gene matches. This CDR3 has 14 amino acids. Germline V gives CDR1 LNHDA, CDR2 SQIVND (reference sequence). As DNA, the CDR3 is TGTGCCAGTAGTATAGATCCCAGGGGGCCTGAAGCTTTCTTT. This sequence encodes CASSIDPRGPEAFF.

This clone showed up just a few times. CDR3 coding DNA: TGTGCCAGCAGCTTCAGAGCTGGGTCAGGGGATGAGCAGTTCTTC. Protein sequence: CASSFRAGSGDEQFF. The V gene is TRBV5-4, the J gene TRBJ2-1, with D possibly matching TRBD1 (6 bases). Trimming removed 2 bases from V and 8 bases from J, with 17 bases in between. Germline V gene sequence: CDR1 SGHNT, CDR2 YYREEE (reference sequence). This CDR3 has 15 residues.

The rearrangement links TRBV6-5 to TRBJ2-1; TRBD2 aligns across 7 bases. The CDR3 totals 15 residues. CDR1 MNHEY and CDR2 SVGAGI come from the germline V gene. With 6 bases clipped from V and 9 bases from J, the junction kept 14 bases outside the gene matches. The CDR3 bases are TGTGCCAGCAGCTCACGCTCGGGACTAACGGGTGAGCAGTTCTTC. Its protein is CASSSRSGLTGEQFF.

V gene TRBV12-3 or TRBV12-4 combines with J gene TRBJ1-5; D not certain. The CDR3 is made up of 13 amino acids. V shed 0 bases and J shed 7 bases, with 7 bases lying between them. The CDR3 protein is CASSLAPRQPQHF. CDR3 DNA sequence: TGTGCCAGCAGTTTAGCGCCGAGACAGCCCCAGCATTTT.

This chain connects TRBV6-1 to TRBJ1-6; maybe TRBD1 (6 bases). The V gene's germline CDR1 is MNHNS and CDR2 SASEGT. V was cut by 2 bases and J by 6 bases, with 17 bases left in between. The CDR3 has 17 amino acids. The CDR3 nucleotides read TGTGCCAGCAGTGAACCGGTTAAGGGGGTTTCTAATTCACCCCTCCACTTT. Its translation is CASSEPVKGVSNSPLHF.

The gene calls are TRBV27 and TRBJ1-5; no definite D call. Germline V gene data show CDR1 as MNHEY and CDR2 as SMNVEV (reference sequence). The CDR3 is 14 amino acids. Trimming stripped 2 bases from V and 2 bases from J, with 7 bases between. The CDR3 loop is CASSLLYGNQPQHF. Here the CDR3 DNA reads TGTGCCAGCAGTTTACTGTATGGCAATCAGCCCCAGCATTTT.

The V gene is TRBV24-1, the J gene TRBJ2-1; 7 bases fit TRBD1. Germline CDR1 reads KGHDR; CDR2 reads SFDVKD. The CDR3 totals 19 residues. The V and J ends lost 1 base and 0 bases, in that order; junction bases with no gene match: 11. This CDR3 reads CATSDFLQTGDSSYNEQFF. The CDR3 region has the DNA TGTGCCACCAGTGATTTCCTTCAAACAGGGGATAGCTCCTACAATGAGCAGTTCTTC.

This clone was observed once. The chain employs TRBV6-5 and TRBJ2-1; D gene ambiguous. Germline CDR1 and CDR2: MNHEY and SVGAGI. V gave up 2 bases and J gave up 0 bases, with 5 bases separating them. This CDR3 has 14 residues. The CDR3 reads CASSYKASYNEQFF. The DNA for the CDR3 is TGTGCCAGCAGTTACAAAGCCTCCTACAATGAGCAGTTCTTC.

This clone was seen a handful of times. The rearrangement uses TRBV12-3 or TRBV12-4 and TRBJ2-7, with D perhaps matching TRBD1 (7 bases). Trimming took 6 bases from V and 3 from J, leaving 12 bases between them. The CDR3 is 13 residues long. CDR3 coding DNA: TGTGCCAGCAGGCGGGACAGACTCTACGAGCAGTACTTC. Translating it yields CASRRDRLYEQYF.

V and J are TRBV21-1 and TRBJ2-1; the listed D gene, TRBD1, was not tested against the DNA. TRBV21-1 is marked as a pseudogene. This CDR3 is 17 amino acids long. The CDR3 DNA is TGTGCCAGCAGCAAAGCCCGGGACAGGGATACCTACAATGAGCAGTTCTTC. Translated: CASSKARDRDTYNEQFF.

CDR3 coding DNA: TGTGCCAGCAGAAAGGGGGGGGGCGAGCAGTACTTC. It is translated as CASRKGGGEQYF. V usage is TRBV27 and J usage is TRBJ2-7, with a tentative D call TRBD2 (7 bases). This CDR3 is 12 amino acids long. Trimming stripped 6 bases from V and 6 bases from J, with 12 bases between. CDR1 MNHEY and CDR2 SMNVEV come from the germline V gene (reference sequence).

CDR3 region: CASSTRTGRNSPLHF. CDR3 nucleotides: TGTGCCAGCAGCACCCGGACAGGGCGGAATTCACCCCTCCACTTT. The chain links TRBV14 to TRBJ1-6; TRBD1 aligns across 8 bases. The germline CDR1 and CDR2 sequences are SGHDN and FVKESK. The CDR3 covers 15 residues. Germline trimming cut 5 bases from V and 7 bases from J; bases unmatched to any gene: 7.

This clone was detected a few times. The V call is TRBV5-1, the J call TRBJ2-7; D is possibly TRBD1 (5 bases). CDR3 length: 16 residues. Trimming removed 0 bases at V and 7 bases at J, with 20 bases between. Germline CDR1 is SGHRS and CDR2 is YFSETQ. DNA for the CDR3: TGCGCCAGCAGCTTGGCCTCAGGGTCCCGAGTATGGGAGCAGTACTTC. Translated: CASSLASGSRVWEQYF.

The chain carries TRBV6-1 and TRBJ1-2; no clear D. There are 15 residues in the CDR3. Germline V gene data show CDR1 as MNHNS and CDR2 as SASEGT. The V end lost 2 bases, the J end lost 7 bases, and 17 bases lay between the germline ends. CDR3 sequence (DNA): TGTGCCAGCAGTGAATACTCCGTAAGCGGGAGTGGCTACACCTTC. Translated: CASSEYSVSGSGYTF.

In its sample, this clone was seen a few times. V usage is TRBV19 and J usage is TRBJ2-2, with D perhaps TRBD2 (5 bases). Trimming pared 5 bases from V and 6 bases from J, leaving 22 bases between. Germline lookup yields CDR1 LNHDA and CDR2 SQIVND (reference sequence). The length of the CDR3 is 17 residues. The chain's CDR3 is CASSVRGLGSVAGELFF. The CDR3 nucleotides read TGTGCCAGTAGTGTCCGGGGTCTCGGTTCTGTGGCCGGGGAGCTGTTTTTT.